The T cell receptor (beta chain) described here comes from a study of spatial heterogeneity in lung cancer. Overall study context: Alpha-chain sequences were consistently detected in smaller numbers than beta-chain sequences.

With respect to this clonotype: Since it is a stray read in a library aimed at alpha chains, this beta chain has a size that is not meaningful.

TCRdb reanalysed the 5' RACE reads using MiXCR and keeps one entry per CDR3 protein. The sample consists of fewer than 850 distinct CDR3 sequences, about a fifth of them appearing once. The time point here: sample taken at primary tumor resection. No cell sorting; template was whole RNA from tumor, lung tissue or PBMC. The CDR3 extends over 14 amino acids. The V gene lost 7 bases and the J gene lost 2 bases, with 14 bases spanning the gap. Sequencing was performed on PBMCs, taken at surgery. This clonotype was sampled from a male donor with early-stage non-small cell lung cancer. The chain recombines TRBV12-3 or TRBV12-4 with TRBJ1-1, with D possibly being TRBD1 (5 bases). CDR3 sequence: CASTRFGGNTEAFF. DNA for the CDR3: TGTGCCAGCACCCGATTCGGGGGAAACACTGAAGCTTTCTTT.